Below are 21 T cell receptor beta chains sequenced from a single sample in a study of blood T cell repertoires in COVID-19. Clones were read by immunoSEQ multiplex PCR, and TCRdb kept only the in-frame ones, dropping some. The data show around 160,000 clones, about 77% seen once. Sequenced: peripheral blood. The receptors here all came from a woman over 75 with acute or convalescent COVID-19.

The chain employs TRBV6-1 and TRBJ2-3; 8 bases line up with TRBD2. The CDR3 sequence is 15 residues long. Germline V gene sequence: CDR1 MNHNS, CDR2 SASEGT. J lost 3 bases, V lost 3 bases, and 5 bases had no gene match. CDR3 loop: CASSEGLELTDTQYF. The DNA of the CDR3 is TGTGCCAGCAGTGAGGGACTAGAATTAACAGATACGCAGTATTTT.

The V and J genes are TRBV6-5 and TRBJ2-3; 9 nucleotides match TRBD1. The CDR3 extends over 16 amino acids. The germline V gene encodes CDR1 MNHEY and CDR2 SVGAGI. Germline trimming cut 4 bases from V and 4 bases from J; bases unmatched to any gene: 9. The CDR3 sequence: CASSFKRQGGPDTQYF. The DNA for the CDR3 is TGTGCCAGCAGTTTCAAAAGACAGGGGGGGCCAGATACGCAGTATTTT.

This clone has only one observation. The chain employs TRBV28 and TRBJ2-5, with D perhaps TRBD2 (5 bases). Germline assignment: CDR1 MDHEN and CDR2 SYDVKM. V gave up 7 bases and J gave up 5 bases, with 14 bases separating them. The CDR3 is 13 residues long. CDR3 coding DNA: TGTGCCAGCACCCGTTCTGGGGAGGAGACCCAGTACTTC. This codes for CASTRSGEETQYF.

V is TRBV5-1 and J is TRBJ1-4, with 8 positions matching TRBD1. In germline, CDR1 is SGHRS, CDR2 YFSETQ. The J segment lost 7 bases and the V segment lost 4 bases, leaving 6 bases of the junction unmatched. CDR3 length: 14 residues. The CDR3 sequence is CASSIGQGSEKLFF. The CDR3 coding sequence is TGCGCCAGCAGCATCGGACAGGGAAGTGAAAAACTGTTTTTT.

This chain links TRBV5-4 with TRBJ2-1; 8 bases map to TRBD2. Germline V CDR1 and CDR2: SGHNT, YYREEE (reference sequence). Trimming cost V 4 bases and J 2 bases; bases outside gene matches: 8. The CDR3 length is 16 residues. Here the CDR3 DNA reads TGTGCCAGCAGCCGGGGGGGCGGGGGACCCTACAATGAGCAGTTCTTC. It specifies CASSRGGGGPYNEQFF. Supplemented by reference TRBV5-4 and TRBJ2-1, the full variable domain reads ETGVTQSPTHLIKTRGQQVTLRCSSQSGHNTVSWYQQALGQGPQFIFQYYREEENGRGNFPPRFSGLQFPNYSSELNVNALELDDSALYLCASSRGGGGPYNEQFFGPGTRLTVL.

This clone was seen many times. J is TRBJ2-2 and V is TRBV19; a weak D match, TRBD1 (5 bases). The germline V gene encodes CDR1 LNHDA and CDR2 SQIVND (reference sequence). V was trimmed by 8 bases and J by 0 bases, leaving 7 bases between them. This CDR3 region has 13 residues. CDR3 region: CASADTNTGELFF. The CDR3 coding sequence is TGTGCCAGTGCGGACACGAACACCGGGGAGCTGTTTTTT.

The V gene is TRBV7-9, the J gene TRBJ1-1; D gene ambiguous. The CDR3 totals 15 residues. Deletions cut 5 bases from V and 1 base from J, with 14 bases between. Germline lookup yields CDR1 SEHNR and CDR2 FQNEAQ (reference sequence). The CDR3 sequence: CASSAQRTSNTEAFF. The CDR3, as DNA: TGTGCCAGCAGCGCCCAGCGGACTTCGAACACTGAAGCTTTCTTT. The whole variable domain, remainder taken from reference TRBV7-9 and TRBJ1-1, is DTGVSQNPRHKITKRGQNVTFRCDPISEHNRLYWYRQTLGQGPEFLTYFQNEAQLEKSRLLSDRFSAERPKGSFSTLEIQRTEQGDSAMYLCASSAQRTSNTEAFFGQGTRLTVV.

This clone occurred a few times. This sequence joins TRBV9 and TRBJ2-5, with D perhaps TRBD1 (6 bases). CDR3 length equals 16 residues. The V end lost 0 bases, the J end lost 5 bases, and 17 bases lay between the germline ends. Germline-derived CDR1 and CDR2 are SGDLS and YYNGEE. In nucleotides, the CDR3 is TGTGCCAGCAGCGTAGCAGGACATTCAAGGGGGGAGACCCAGTACTTC. Translating gives CASSVAGHSRGETQYF.

A single count supports this clone. The chain carries TRBV5-1 and TRBJ2-6, with 7 nucleotides matching TRBD1. The germline V gene encodes CDR1 SGHRS and CDR2 YFSETQ. The ends lost 4 bases at V and 0 bases at J; junction bases unmatched: 4. The CDR3 is made up of 16 amino acids. The CDR3 here is CASSPDRRSGANVLTF. The DNA for the CDR3 is TGCGCCAGCAGCCCGGACAGGCGCTCTGGGGCCAACGTCCTGACTTTC.

This clone was counted a few times. V and J are TRBV5-1 and TRBJ2-3; D may be TRBD2 (5 bases). Germline lookup yields CDR1 SGHRS and CDR2 YFSETQ. The CDR3 has 16 residues. Trimming pared 3 bases from V and 6 bases from J, leaving 20 bases between. The CDR3 protein is CASSSPLGKVPDTQYF. Here the CDR3 DNA reads TGCGCCAGCAGCTCACCACTAGGCAAGGTACCCGATACGCAGTATTTT.

This clone appeared a few times. The CDR3 nucleotides are TGCAGCGCCACTAGTAGCGGGGCGGGACCCACAGATACGCAGTATTTT. This codes for CSATSSGAGPTDTQYF. This chain links TRBV29-1 with TRBJ2-3, with 8 bases that match TRBD2. Germline V gives CDR1 SQVTM, CDR2 ANQGSEA. Losses at the gene ends were 7 bases for V and 2 bases for J; bases not matched to a gene: 14. The CDR3 spans 16 residues.

J is TRBJ2-1 and V is TRBV7-9; 8 bases fit TRBD2. The CDR3 spans 14 residues. Germline V gene data show CDR1 as SEHNR and CDR2 as FQNEAQ (reference sequence). J lost 8 bases, V lost 5 bases, and 8 bases had no gene match. The CDR3 region is CASSPGGVADEQFF. The CDR3 nucleotides are TGTGCCAGCAGCCCCGGGGGGGTAGCAGATGAGCAGTTCTTC.

The chain uses TRBV7-8 and TRBJ1-1, with D possibly being TRBD1 (5 bases). There are 15 residues in the CDR3. V lost 1 base and J lost 7, with 16 bases in between. Looked up from germline, CDR1 is SGHVS and CDR2 is FQNEAQ. CDR3 in DNA: TGTGCCAGCAGCTTAGGGCGGGGCACCCACGGTGAAGCTTTCTTT. Translating it yields CASSLGRGTHGEAFF.

The chain is built from TRBV6-5 and TRBJ1-2, with D possibly TRBD1 on 5 matching bases. V gave up 5 bases and J gave up 2 bases, with 12 bases separating them. CDR1 MNHEY and CDR2 SVGAGI come from the germline V gene. The CDR3 is made up of 14 amino acids. Here the CDR3 reads CASSNRGINYGYTF. In nucleotides, the CDR3 is TGTGCCAGCAGTAACCGGGGGATAAACTATGGCTACACCTTC.

V gene TRBV6-6 combines with J gene TRBJ1-2; TRBD1 is a possible D gene (5 bases). The CDR3 contains 15 residues. The V end lost 1 base, the J end lost 8 bases, and 17 bases lay between the germline ends. Germline V gene data show CDR1 as MNHNY and CDR2 as SVGAGI (reference sequence). CDR3 loop: CASSYYVGQGRGYTF. DNA for the CDR3: TGTGCCAGCAGTTACTATGTAGGGCAGGGTAGAGGCTACACCTTC.

This chain uses TRBV27 with TRBJ1-1; TRBD1 might be the D (6 bases). Germline lookup yields CDR1 MNHEY and CDR2 SMNVEV (reference sequence). The CDR3 loop spans 13 amino acids. V was clipped by 4 bases and J by 3 bases, with 9 bases between them. CDR3 sequence reads: CASSSHRDTEAFF. The CDR3 DNA reads as TGTGCCAGCAGTTCTCACAGGGACACTGAAGCTTTCTTT.

This rearrangement joins TRBV20-1 to TRBJ1-1, with D perhaps matching TRBD1 (5 bases). CDR1 DFQATT and CDR2 SNEGSKA come from the germline V gene (reference sequence). CDR3 size: 13 residues. The V end lost 3 bases, the J end lost 4 bases, and 12 bases lay between the germline ends. The CDR3 DNA reads TGCAGTGCTAGTCGTGGAGGGGTCACTGAAGCTTTCTTT. Protein: CSASRGGVTEAFF.

This clone has more than one count but fewer than ten. The gene calls are TRBV4-2 and TRBJ2-5; TRBD2 aligns across 11 bases. Germline V CDR1 and CDR2: LGHNA, YNFKEQ. V shed 3 bases, J shed 5 bases, and the junction held 14 bases outside the gene matches. The CDR3 is made up of 18 amino acids. The CDR3 sequence is CASSHPRLLSGREETQYF. The CDR3 DNA sequence: TGTGCCAGCAGCCATCCCCGGCTTCTTAGCGGGAGGGAGGAGACCCAGTACTTC.

This clone was found a few times. The CDR3 nucleotides read TGCGCCAGCAGCTTTGGGACAGGGGATTCACCCCTCCACTTT. The encoded protein is CASSFGTGDSPLHF. This chain connects TRBV5-1 to TRBJ1-6; 10 bases are shared with TRBD1. The V gene end was trimmed by 2 bases and the J gene end by 8 bases; junction bases not matched to a gene: 1. CDR1 and CDR2 from the germline V gene are SGHRS and YFSETQ. CDR3 size: 14 residues.

This rearrangement joins TRBV5-1 to TRBJ1-5; D remains ambiguous. The CDR3 runs to 17 residues. Trimming removed 4 bases at V and 5 bases at J, with 22 bases between. Germline V gene lookup returns CDR1 SGHRS and CDR2 YFSETQ. This chain's CDR3 is CASSLRDGLDTDQPQHF. DNA of the CDR3: TGCGCCAGCAGCCTTCGGGATGGGTTAGACACGGATCAGCCCCAGCATTTT.

The J gene is TRBJ1-4, the V gene TRBV5-5, with TRBD1 matching 7 bases. V shed 4 bases and J 1 base; nucleotides not matched to a gene: 10. CDR3 size: 17 residues. Germline lookup yields CDR1 SGHKS and CDR2 YYEKEE (reference sequence). The CDR3, as DNA: TGTGCCAGCAGCCCCACCGGACAGGCCCAAACTAATGAAAAACTGTTTTTT. It is translated as CASSPTGQAQTNEKLFF.